The entry that follows covers one T cell receptor beta chain sequence. As yet, its antigen is unknown. This sample stems from a study of CD8 T cells in ankylosing spondylitis. Libraries for TCR beta were made by quantitative 5'-RACE with molecular barcodes. TCRdb re-called the 5' RACE reads with MiXCR, one entry per CDR3 protein. The sample shows some 840,000 distinct CDR3 sequences, approximately 12% of them seen only once. Regarding the study as a whole: Blood from ankylosing spondylitis patients appeared to carry a characteristic roughly 8-variant TCR beta motif. The clones that were linked to disease were reported to be significantly enriched in matched synovial fluid samples from ankylosing spondylitis patients.

The CDR3 is made up of 15 amino acids. V shed 1 base and J shed 6 bases, with 16 bases lying between them. Germline V gene sequence: CDR1 MGHRA, CDR2 YSYEKL. Material for sequencing was blood, either unsorted or a sorted T cell fraction (not recorded which). This receptor was taken from a male donor with ankylosing spondylitis. The V gene is TRBV4-1, the J gene TRBJ2-7; possibly TRBD1 for D (5 bases). CDR3: CASSQGSGLGLEQYF. CDR3 bases: TGCGCCAGCAGCCAAGGCTCAGGGCTAGGGCTCGAGCAGTACTTC.